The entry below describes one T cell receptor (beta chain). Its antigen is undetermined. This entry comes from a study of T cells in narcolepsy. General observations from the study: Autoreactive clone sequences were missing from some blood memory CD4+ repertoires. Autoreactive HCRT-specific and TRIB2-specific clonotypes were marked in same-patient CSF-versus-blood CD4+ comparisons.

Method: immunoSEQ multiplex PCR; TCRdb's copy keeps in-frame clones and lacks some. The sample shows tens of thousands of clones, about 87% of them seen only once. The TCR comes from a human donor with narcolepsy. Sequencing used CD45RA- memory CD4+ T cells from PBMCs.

The CDR3 DNA reads TGTGCCAGCAGCTATAGCGGGAGGGCCTCCACAGATACGCAGTATTTT. Translation: CASSYSGRASTDTQYF. This chain connects TRBV7-6 to TRBJ2-3, with 11 nucleotides matching TRBD2. CDR3 size: 16 residues. The germline gives CDR1 SGHVS, CDR2 FNYEAQ. The V and J ends lost 4 bases and 2 bases, in that order; junction bases with no gene match: 5. Full variable domain (remainder filled in from reference TRBV7-6 and TRBJ2-3): GAGVSQSPRYKVTKRGQDVALRCDPISGHVSLYWYRQALGQGPEFLTYFNYEAQQDKSGLPNDRFSAERPEGSISTLTIQRTEQRDSAMYRCASSYSGRASTDTQYFGPGTRLTVL.